This TCR beta chain was sequenced during a study of T cell responses to AZD1222 COVID-19 vaccine. Concerning this clone itself: As yet, its antigen is unknown.

Profiling relied on immunoSEQ multiplex PCR, and the TCRdb table lists in-frame clones only, not all of them. The table includes 150,000 to 200,000 clones, about 92% detected once. Trimming shortened V by 5 bases and J by 1 base, and 8 bases separated the two germline ends. Germline lookup yields CDR1 LNHDA and CDR2 SQIVND (reference sequence). The CDR3 runs to 13 residues. Study-wide findings and caveats: Rises in breadth and depth of Spike-specific TCRs came after two AZD1222 doses. Among spike-specific TCRs, nearly half reportedly target unmutated variant regions. Clonal diversity was possibly underestimated, and white British individuals and females predominated among donors. The study found vaccine-associated CD4 TCRs spanning spike, dominant at 160-218 and 743-854.

The origin of this receptor is an adult who received the MenACWY meningococcal vaccine as a control. Sequenced here: peripheral blood, sampled 28 days after the second dose of the MenACWY control vaccine. The V gene is TRBV19, the J gene TRBJ1-1; no firm D call. DNA for the CDR3: TGTGCCAGTAGTTTCTCGGGGAACACTGAAGCTTTCTTT. Translation gives CASSFSGNTEAFF. Based on the CDR3 plus reference TRBV19 and TRBJ1-1, the full variable domain is DGGITQSPKYLFRKEGQNVTLSCEQNLNHDAMYWYRQDPGQGLRLIYYSQIVNDFQKGDIAEGYSVSREKKESFPLTVTSAQKNPTAFYLCASSFSGNTEAFFGQGTRLTVV.